The clone carrying this TCR beta chain was observed many times. What it recognizes is unknown. Both iRepertoire HTBI primers and Arm-PCR of CDR3 regions were used to build the TCR beta libraries. TCRdb reprocessed the multiplex PCR reads with MiXCR, giving one entry per CDR3 protein. The data show over 450,000 distinct CDR3 sequences, approximately 12% seen once. This record comes from a study of regulatory T cells in long-lasting Graves disease. The CDR3 is 13 residues long. Germline CDR1 SQVTM, CDR2 ANQGSEA. Trimming cost V 3 bases and J 3 bases, with 11 bases left between them. This sample's time point: newly diagnosed GD, antithyroid drugs for less than 3 months. Extracted PBMC RNA gave rise to the TCR library. General study points: TRBV28, TRBJ1-2 and TRBJ2-5 were segments that persistent disease favored.

This sample was shared with a second study, whose subject was T cells in Graves' hyperthyroidism and ophthalmopathy.

The chain carries TRBV29-1 and TRBJ1-1; no definite D call. The sequence was collected from a woman aged 25-40 years with Graves disease. The source was peripheral blood mononuclear cells (PBMCs), collected at new diagnosis, from a patient treated with antithyroid drugs. The CDR3 sequence: CSVERQEDTEAFF. CDR3 coding DNA: TGCAGCGTTGAGCGGCAGGAGGACACTGAAGCTTTCTTT.